These 9 T cell receptor beta chains came from one sample sequenced in a study of T cell clusters in autoimmune cytopenias. TRB amplification used approximately 270 ng of peripheral blood genomic DNA. TRB was amplified by touch-down multiplex PCR, primer pools A and B combined. TCRdb reworked the multiplex PCR reads into one entry per CDR3 protein, no DNA. Its listing shows about 5,000 distinct CDR3 sequences. These data were also reused for a study on T cell repertoires in aging, cancer and after chemotherapy.

The sequencing sample was made of peripheral blood. All receptors derive from a human donor in good health.

This clonotype shows up as medium-sized by frequency. V is TRBV6-2 or TRBV6-3 and J is TRBJ2-7; TCRdb indicates TRBD1, and absent DNA this call remains unverified. Germline V lookup: CDR1 MNHEY, CDR2 SVGEGT. The CDR3 has 15 residues. The CDR3 sequence is CASSFFRDRSYEQYF.

The rearrangement joins TRBV29-1 to TRBJ2-3; TCRdb's D call of TRBD1 is untestable without DNA. This CDR3 spans 15 amino acids. Germline V gene sequence: CDR1 SQVTM, CDR2 ANQGSEA. CDR3 loop: CSVESLTPGPDTQYF.

Considering frequency, this clonotype is medium-sized. The chain is built from TRBV12-3 or TRBV12-4 and TRBJ2-3. The CDR3 length is 14 residues. CDR3 amino acids: CASSLKSGSDTQYF.

The gene calls are TRBV7-6 and TRBJ2-1. The CDR3 has 16 residues. Looked up from germline, CDR1 is SGHVS and CDR2 is FNYEAQ. The CDR3 sequence: CASSLARTVRYNEQFF.

The rearrangement joins TRBV27 to TRBJ2-7; the TCRdb D gene call, TRBD2, has no DNA to confirm it. The CDR3 length is 16 residues. Germline values: CDR1 MNHEY, CDR2 SMNVEV (reference sequence). CDR3 in amino acids: CASSLSWREVSYEQYF.

The chain couples TRBV6-5 to TRBJ2-1; lacking DNA, the TRBD2 call made by TCRdb goes unchecked. Germline V gene sequence: CDR1 MNHEY, CDR2 SVGAGI. The CDR3 length is 17 residues. The CDR3 loop reads CASTSALAGVSRNEQFF.

This chain connects TRBV5-6 to TRBJ2-7; lacking DNA, the TRBD1 call made by TCRdb goes unchecked. This CDR3 is 18 amino acids long. The germline CDR1 and CDR2 sequences are SGHDT and YYEEEE. CDR3 region: CASSLVPVTGLRSREQYF.

This chain connects TRBV19 to TRBJ2-6; the TCRdb call, TRBD1, lacks DNA for checking. This CDR3 has 19 residues. Germline V gene lookup returns CDR1 LNHDA and CDR2 SQIVND (reference sequence). The CDR3 sequence: CASSRAAGTGHSGANVLTF.

The rearrangement joins TRBV19 to TRBJ1-2; the TCRdb D gene call, TRBD1, has no DNA to confirm it. Germline values: CDR1 LNHDA, CDR2 SQIVND (reference sequence). This CDR3 is built from 15 residues. The CDR3 sequence is CASSMGGAQNYGYTF. The variable domain in full, completed from reference TRBV19 and TRBJ1-2, reads DGGITQSPKYLFRKEGQNVTLSCEQNLNHDAMYWYRQDPGQGLRLIYYSQIVNDFQKGDIAEGYSVSREKKESFPLTVTSAQKNPTAFYLCASSMGGAQNYGYTFGSGTRLTVV.